Given below is one T cell receptor beta chain in context. The data were taken from a study of blood T cell repertoires in COVID-19. Looking at the study overall: COVID-19 samples collected from the United States, Italy and Spain covered acute and convalescent phases.

The germline V gene has CDR1 MDHEN and CDR2 SYDVKM. The CDR3 extends over 13 amino acids. V gave up 5 bases and J gave up 5 bases; unmatched junction bases: 6. Method: immunoSEQ multiplex PCR; TCRdb's copy keeps in-frame clones and lacks some. The table shows about 170,000 clones, with 88% occurring only once. Source material: peripheral blood. The chain combines TRBV28 with TRBJ2-7; 7 bases fit TRBD2. The source of this sequence is a man between 45 and 60 years old who had recovered from COVID-19. In DNA form, the CDR3 reads TGTGCCAGCAGTCCCGGGGCGGGGGACGAGCAGTACTTC. It yields the protein CASSPGAGDEQYF.